One and the same sample provided the 8 T cell receptor beta chains below, sequenced in a study of blood T cell repertoires in COVID-19. Data came from immunoSEQ multiplex PCR; TCRdb stores just in-frame clones and leaves some out. Altogether hundreds of thousands of clones are present, about 86% being singletons, with the ten largest covering around 1.5%. Sequencing was done on a sample of peripheral blood. The receptor set was obtained from an elderly man with acute or convalescent COVID-19.

This clone has a single count. The chain employs TRBV9 and TRBJ1-1; TRBD1 matches at 7 bases. There are 16 residues in the CDR3. Germline V gene sequence: CDR1 SGDLS, CDR2 YYNGEE. J lost 1 base, V lost 4 bases, and 10 bases had no gene match. The CDR3 loop is CASSPRTGRGNTEAFF. CDR3 DNA: TGTGCCAGCAGCCCACGGACAGGTAGGGGGAACACTGAAGCTTTCTTT.

V is TRBV6-6 and J is TRBJ1-5; TRBD1 matches at 8 bases. CDR3 length: 15 amino acids. Trimming cost V 6 bases and J 1 base; bases outside gene matches: 5. Germline V CDR1 and CDR2: MNHNY, SVGAGI (reference sequence). Written as DNA, the CDR3 is TGTGCCAGCAGCCGGACAGGGACCAGCAATCAGCCCCAGCATTTT. It encodes CASSRTGTSNQPQHF.

The V gene is TRBV11-2, the J gene TRBJ2-1, with TRBD2 matching over 10 bases. The CDR3 is made up of 15 amino acids. The trim removed 6 bases at V and 7 bases at J, leaving 9 bases unmatched. Germline CDR1 reads SGHAT; CDR2 reads FQNNGV. CDR3 bases: TGTGCCAGCAGATTACAGCGGGGGGGGCGAAATGAGCAGTTCTTC. Amino acids: CASRLQRGGRNEQFF.

V is TRBV28 and J is TRBJ2-7, with D tentatively TRBD2 (6 bases). The germline CDR1 and CDR2 sequences are MDHEN and SYDVKM. The V end was cut by 3 bases, the J end by 4 bases, with 16 bases between. The CDR3 contains 15 residues. The CDR3 sequence is CASSFPGVQSYEQYF. The DNA for the CDR3 is TGTGCCAGCAGTTTCCCGGGGGTGCAGTCATACGAGCAGTACTTC.

This clone has only one observation. V usage is TRBV20-1 and J usage is TRBJ1-2, with D perhaps matching TRBD1 (5 bases). V was trimmed by 5 bases and J by 5 bases, leaving 9 bases between them. The CDR3 covers 11 residues. Germline CDR1 and CDR2: DFQATT and SNEGSKA (reference sequence). The CDR3: CSARGTYGYTF. The CDR3 nucleotides read TGCAGTGCTCGGGGGACGTATGGCTACACCTTC.

This chain connects TRBV11-2 to TRBJ1-6, with 7 bases that match TRBD1. The CDR3 totals 15 residues. V shed 0 bases and J 10 bases; nucleotides not matched to a gene: 6. Germline CDR1 is SGHAT and CDR2 is FQNNGV. As DNA, the CDR3 is TGTGCCAGCAGCTTAGACCCAGGGACAGACTCACCCCTCCACTTT. This sequence encodes CASSLDPGTDSPLHF.

This chain links TRBV28 with TRBJ1-2, with D possibly matching TRBD1 (6 bases). The CDR3 runs to 16 residues. Trimming pared 6 bases from V and 0 bases from J, leaving 17 bases between. CDR1 is MDHEN, CDR2 SYDVKM, per germline. Here the CDR3 reads CASSPNTGSANYGYTF. The DNA for the CDR3 is TGTGCCAGCAGCCCTAATACAGGGTCGGCTAACTATGGCTACACCTTC.

This clone was counted a single time. This chain uses TRBV5-6 with TRBJ2-5, with 15 bases that match TRBD2. V was clipped by 4 bases and J by 1 base; unmatched bases: 2. The CDR3 spans 16 residues. Germline CDR1 is SGHDT and CDR2 is YYEEEE. CDR3: CASSTGLAGGQETQYF. CDR3 in DNA: TGTGCCAGCAGCACGGGACTAGCGGGGGGCCAAGAGACCCAGTACTTC.